This entry features one T cell receptor (beta chain) sequence. Its cognate antigen is unknown. This entry is derived from a study of shared clonotypes between healthy human individuals. General study points: When compared with the clonotypes that were shared by all four sorted-subset donors, the non-shared clonotypes turned out to have lower generation probabilities. Rarefaction curves obtained for sorted subsets showed sequencing incomplete despite large depth. Memory subsets generally showed smaller estimated richness than naive subsets did.

Clones were sequenced by immunoSEQ multiplex PCR, and TCRdb holds only the in-frame ones, with some missing. The table shows 2 million to 2.5 million clones, with 85% to 95% occurring only once. This CDR3 contains 17 residues. Germline lookup yields CDR1 MGHRA and CDR2 YSYEKL. V trimming: 4 bases; J trimming: 4 bases; junction bases outside the gene matches: 12. Sequencing was done on a sample of naive CD4+ T cells from PBMCs. Stated subset: CD45RA+ positively selected. V usage is TRBV4-1 and J usage is TRBJ2-3; 9 bases match TRBD2. The receptor's source is a man aged 18 to 35 in good health. Some clones in this sample may be carry-over from other donors' samples. The CDR3 bases are TGCGCCAGCAGCCGAAAAGATGGCGGGAGGGCGGCAGATACGCAGTATTTT. It specifies CASSRKDGGRAADTQYF.